This T cell receptor (beta chain) was recorded in a study of T cell responses to AZD1222 COVID-19 vaccine. The germline CDR1 and CDR2 sequences are SGHDN and FVKESK. The germline V and J ends were trimmed by 0 bases and 4 bases, with 12 bases remaining between them. This CDR3 spans 15 amino acids. Repertoires were generated with immunoSEQ multiplex PCR, while TCRdb's copy carries only in-frame clones and drops some. In the table there are about 100,000 clones, more than 75% of which are singletons. General study findings and limits: Only 5 or 6 individuals given AZD1222 were seropositive at baseline. Samples come after the peak T cell response, not at day 14. After two AZD1222 doses, spike-specific TCR breadth and depth rose versus day 0.

With respect to this clone: What it binds is unknown.

The chain joins TRBV14 to TRBJ1-1, with no clear D. The sample was peripheral blood, taken on day 0 of AZD1222 vaccination. This sequence was found in an adult in good health. CDR3 loop: CASSQDPGVSTEAFF. CDR3 DNA sequence: TGTGCCAGCAGCCAAGATCCCGGGGTAAGCACTGAAGCTTTCTTT. Based on the CDR3 plus reference TRBV14 and TRBJ1-1, the full variable domain is EAGVTQFPSHSVIEKGQTVTLRCDPISGHDNLYWYRRVMGKEIKFLLHFVKESKQDESGMPNNRFLAERTGGTYSTLKVQPAELEDSGVYFCASSQDPGVSTEAFFGQGTRLTVV.